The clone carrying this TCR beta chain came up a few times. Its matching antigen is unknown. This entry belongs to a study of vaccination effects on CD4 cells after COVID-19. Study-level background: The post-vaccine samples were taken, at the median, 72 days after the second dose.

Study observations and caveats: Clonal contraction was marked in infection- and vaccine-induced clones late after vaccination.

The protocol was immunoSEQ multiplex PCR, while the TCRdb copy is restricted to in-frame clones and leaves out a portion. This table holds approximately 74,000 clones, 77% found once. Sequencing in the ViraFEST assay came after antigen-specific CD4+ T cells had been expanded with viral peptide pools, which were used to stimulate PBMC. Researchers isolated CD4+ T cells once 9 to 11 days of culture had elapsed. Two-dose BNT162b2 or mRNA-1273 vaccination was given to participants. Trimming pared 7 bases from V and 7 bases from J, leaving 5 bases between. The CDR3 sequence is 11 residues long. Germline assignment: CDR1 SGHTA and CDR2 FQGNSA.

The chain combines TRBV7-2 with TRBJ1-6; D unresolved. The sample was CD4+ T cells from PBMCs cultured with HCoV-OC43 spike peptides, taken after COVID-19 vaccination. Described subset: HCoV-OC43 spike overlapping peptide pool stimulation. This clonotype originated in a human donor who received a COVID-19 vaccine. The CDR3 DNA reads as TGTGCCAGCACATTAAATTCACCCCTCCACTTT. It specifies CASTLNSPLHF.